The clone carrying this T cell receptor beta chain came up many times. This sample was taken from a study of tumor-infiltrating lymphocytes in glioblastoma multiforme. TCR beta libraries were built from RNA through three nested multiplex PCR rounds using modified ARM-PCR. TCRdb analysed the multiplex PCR reads with MiXCR anew, one entry per CDR3 protein. Seen here are some 32,000 distinct CDR3 sequences, 60% to 75% observed once, and the top ten hold around a third. The TCR originated in a male donor with glioblastoma. The source material was brain tumor tissue.

The CDR3 spells CASSPGQGNEQFF. The CDR3 nucleotides read TGCGCCAGCAGCCCAGGACAGGGCAATGAGCAGTTCTTC. V usage is TRBV5-1 and J usage is TRBJ2-1, with 8 bases that match TRBD1. The V and J ends lost 4 bases and 6 bases, in that order; junction bases with no gene match: 3. Germline assignment: CDR1 SGHRS and CDR2 YFSETQ. This CDR3 region has 13 residues. The entire variable domain, with the rest obtained from reference TRBV5-1 and TRBJ2-1, is as follows: KAGVTQTPRYLIKTRGQQVTLSCSPISGHRSVSWYQQTPGQGLQFLFEYFSETQRNKGNFPGRFSGRQFSNSRSEMNVSTLELGDSALYLCASSPGQGNEQFFGPGTRLTVL.